These T cell receptor beta chains were read from a single sample in a study of response to subunit inactivated influenza vaccine. Using its own MiXCR run on the RT-PCR reads, TCRdb lists one record per CDR3 protein. The data contain around 470,000 distinct CDR3 sequences, around 7.7% of them singletons. The input for sequencing was PBMCs from blood, taken around 2 years after vaccination. These receptors were taken from a man aged 50-75 years who received an inactivated influenza vaccine. Both conserved end residues are part of each CDR3. Fields, in order: CDR3 length, clone size, D gene, V gene, J gene, CDR3 DNA, CDR3 protein. D genes are given only for firm matches. A row's size may be missing; if present it is once, few, many or a size class.

cdr3_length: 13
clone_size: .
d_call: .
v_call: TRBV5-4
j_call: TRBJ1-2
cdr3_nt: TGTGCCAGCAGCCCTGACCGGAAGTCGGGCTACACCTTC
cdr3_aa: CASSPDRKSGYTF

cdr3_length: 14
clone_size: many
d_call: .
v_call: TRBV28
j_call: TRBJ1-1
cdr3_nt: TGTGCCAGCAGTCCCAGGGGTTTGGGGACTGAAGCTTTCTTT
cdr3_aa: CASSPRGLGTEAFF

cdr3_length: 16
clone_size: many
d_call: TRBD1
v_call: TRBV2
j_call: TRBJ1-1
cdr3_nt: TGTGCCAGCAGACCCACGACAGGGGGCGTCTACACTGAAGCTTTCTTT
cdr3_aa: CASRPTTGGVYTEAFF

cdr3_length: 12
clone_size: .
d_call: .
v_call: TRBV20-1
j_call: TRBJ2-3
cdr3_nt: TGCAGTGTGGTCCTGGGCGCAGATACGCAGTATTTT
cdr3_aa: CSVVLGADTQYF

cdr3_length: 13
clone_size: few
d_call: .
v_call: TRBV2
j_call: TRBJ1-1
cdr3_nt: TGTGCCAGCAGTGATCATGGGGGTACTGAAGCTTTCTTT
cdr3_aa: CASSDHGGTEAFF

cdr3_length: 15
clone_size: many
d_call: .
v_call: TRBV5-1
j_call: TRBJ2-7
cdr3_nt: TGCGCCAGCAGCTTGGGGGCTACCTCTACGCGGGAGCAGTACTTC
cdr3_aa: CASSLGATSTREQYF

cdr3_length: 15
clone_size: .
d_call: .
v_call: TRBV7-3
j_call: TRBJ1-1
cdr3_nt: TGTGCCAGCAGCTCCGGACCAGGTGACGGCACTGAAGCTTTCTTT
cdr3_aa: CASSSGPGDGTEAFF

cdr3_length: 11
clone_size: .
d_call: .
v_call: TRBV29-1
j_call: TRBJ1-2
cdr3_nt: TGCAGCGTTGCGGCAGGCTATGGCTACACCTTC
cdr3_aa: CSVAAGYGYTF

cdr3_length: 15
clone_size: many
d_call: TRBD2
v_call: TRBV15
j_call: TRBJ2-1
cdr3_nt: TGTGCCACCAGCAGTAGCGGGGGGCCGTACAATGAGCAGTTCTTC
cdr3_aa: CATSSSGGPYNEQFF

cdr3_length: 14
clone_size: .
d_call: .
v_call: TRBV4-2
j_call: TRBJ2-5
cdr3_nt: TGTGCCAGCAGCCGCAGACAGGTGGAAGAGACCCAGTACTTC
cdr3_aa: CASSRRQVEETQYF